These 10 T cell receptor beta chains were sequenced from one sample in a study of post-analysis software for immune sequencing data. Study-wide points: When patients were compared with controls, five TRBV segments were more frequent, TRBV5-6, TRBV5-1 and TRBV20-1 among them.

TCR beta cDNA libraries included unique molecular identifiers. TCRdb re-called the PCR reads with MiXCR, one entry per CDR3 protein. The sample records roughly 800,000 distinct CDR3 sequences, approximately 44% being singletons. These receptors lack a known antigen. Sequences were obtained from blood. These receptors were collected from a girl aged 5-17 years with multiple sclerosis.

The chain couples TRBV20-1 to TRBJ2-7, with D perhaps matching TRBD1 (6 bases). CDR1 is DFQATT and CDR2 is SNEGSKA in the germline V gene (reference sequence). This CDR3 comprises 12 residues. V lost 3 bases to trimming and J lost 7 bases, with 13 bases between them. CDR3 residues: CSASMPQGEQYF. CDR3 bases: TGCAGTGCTAGTATGCCCCAGGGGGAGCAGTACTTC.

V gene TRBV20-1 combines with J gene TRBJ2-1; no clear D. Germline assignment: CDR1 DFQATT and CDR2 SNEGSKA (reference sequence). The CDR3 has 14 amino acids. Trimming left V 2 bases short and J 3 bases short, with 11 bases between. CDR3: CSARKSYNYNEQFF. The CDR3 coding sequence is TGCAGTGCTAGAAAGAGCTATAACTACAATGAGCAGTTCTTC.

The sample holds a few counts of this clonotype. The chain employs TRBV7-4 and TRBJ2-5; 8 nucleotides match TRBD1. The last part of the DNA fits TRBJ2-7 better; the J call may be wrong. The CDR3 is made up of 13 amino acids. The germline V gene encodes CDR1 SGHVT and CDR2 SQSDAQ. The DNA for the CDR3 is TGTGCCAGCAGCCCCAGGGGGCCGAACGAGCAGTACTTC. Its translation is CASSPRGPNEQYF.

The CDR3 nucleotides read TGTGCCAGCAGCTTCACACGTTACGAGCAGTACTTC. It yields the protein CASSFTRYEQYF. The chain employs TRBV7-9 and TRBJ2-7; D is unresolved. V was cut by 3 bases and J by 4 bases, with 7 bases left in between. Germline CDR1 and CDR2: SEHNR and FQNEAQ (reference sequence). The CDR3 extends over 12 amino acids.

The chain combines TRBV2 with TRBJ2-3; TRBD2 matches at 9 bases. Per germline, CDR1 SNHLY and CDR2 FYNNEI. V lost 3 bases, J lost 3 bases, and 4 bases stayed unmatched. CDR3 length: 15 residues. Here the CDR3 reads CASSEEREVTDTQYF. In DNA form, the CDR3 reads TGTGCCAGCAGTGAGGAGCGGGAGGTGACAGATACGCAGTATTTT.

This clonotype has just one count. The chain recombines TRBV7-2 with TRBJ2-1; 10 bases are a match to TRBD2. Germline loops: CDR1 SGHTA, CDR2 FQGNSA. The CDR3 is 15 amino acids. Trimming at V came to 2 bases and at J to 5 bases, leaving 3 bases not matched to a gene. The CDR3, as DNA: TGTGCCAGCAGCTTAAACAGCGGGAGGGACAATGAGCAGTTCTTC. Its protein product is CASSLNSGRDNEQFF.

This clonotype was detected a few times. V is TRBV5-1 and J is TRBJ2-1, with TRBD2 matching 7 bases. The J call may be in error: the DNA end matches TRBJ2-7 better. CDR1 is SGHRS, CDR2 YFSETQ, per germline. CDR3 length equals 14 residues. The CDR3 reads CASTSGGRVFEQYF. As DNA, the CDR3 is TGCGCCAGCACGTCGGGCGGGAGAGTTTTTGAGCAGTACTTC.

This sequence joins TRBV7-2 and TRBJ2-5, with 7 bases matching TRBD2. CDR1 and CDR2 (germline): SGHTA, FQGNSA. The CDR3 consists of 15 residues. The V and J ends lost 1 base and 5 bases, in that order; junction bases with no gene match: 7. In DNA, the CDR3 is TGTGCCAGCAGCTTAGTCCCAGCGGGGAGTGAGACCCAGTACTTC. The encoded protein is CASSLVPAGSETQYF.

This clonotype was counted a few times. The genes are TRBV7-2 and TRBJ2-5, with 11 bases matching TRBD2. The CDR3 length is 17 residues. Trimming took 5 bases from V and 4 from J; bases not matched to a gene: 12. Germline V gives CDR1 SGHTA, CDR2 FQGNSA. CDR3 nucleotides: TGTGCCAGCAGCCGTACGTCTGGGCTAGCGGGAGGAGAGACCCAGTACTTC. Its protein product is CASSRTSGLAGGETQYF.

The V call is TRBV2, the J call TRBJ1-1, with D maybe TRBD1 (5 bases). The CDR3 is 10 residues long. Looked up from germline, CDR1 is SNHLY and CDR2 is FYNNEI. V gave up 10 bases and J gave up 12 bases, with 15 bases separating them. DNA for the CDR3: TGTGCCACGGTGGCAGGGAAACCTTTCTTT. Translated, it gives CATVAGKPFF.